The sequence of this TCR beta chain was determined in a study of cytomegalovirus exposure and HLA in healthy donors (dated by TCRdb to 2016 to 2017). About the study as a whole: An earlier analysis of 587 of the donors reported approximately 290 Gb of sequence data and 120 million or so unique TCR beta sequences from some 180 million T cells. An early release covering 550 to 700 HLA-typed donors comprised approximately 290 gigabases of sequencing data and around 80 million unique TCR sequences. The genetic ancestry cluster associated with self-reported Caucasian donors included 81% of the roughly 380 genotyped donors. The study aimed to test whether signatures of past pathogen exposure could be identified by cataloging public T cell receptors. Using immunosequencing, the study profiled T cell repertoires from 666 subjects and related those repertoires to cytomegalovirus serostatus. Besides the first cohort of some 670 subjects, a separate validation cohort made up of about 120 different subjects was used. The study combined high-throughput TCR immunosequencing, statistical association of individual TCRs with disease status, and machine learning to predict cytomegalovirus infection status. A later analysis re-analyzed previously published TCR beta repertoires from hundreds of donors and added high-resolution HLA genotyping to study TCR occurrence patterns. Rather than drawing on any new phenotypic data, the later analysis identified candidate immune exposures from TCR beta sequences and the way those sequences occurred across donors. In an earlier analysis of roughly 600 of the donors, high-throughput TCR beta sequencing was used to judge whether each TCR beta V gene segment behaved as functional or pseudogenic. Donor age, sex, ethnicity and CMV serostatus were compiled alongside the repertoire data. A later genetic analysis used genome-wide SNP genotypes for about 55% of the 666 donors, treating that subset as a discovery cohort. Every repertoire in the discovery cohort had been generated on one and the same sequencing platform. HLA typing included class I and class II loci at four-digit resolution. Typing coverage differed by locus: A, B, C, DRB1 and DQB1 were typed in roughly 620-630 donors, DQA1 in 522, DPA1 in 600 to 610, and DPB1 in roughly 470. Roughly 5 DR-DQ haplotypes were handled as single units for association and clustering because linkage in the cohort was strong. On average, around 200,000 unique TCR beta nucleotide sequences were sequenced per donor among some 420 genotyped donors of the cohort, with about 17% of those sequences being non-productive.

The library was prepared using the immunoSEQ multiplex PCR assay. For the multiplex PCR, a mixture combining 60 forward primers for TCR Vbeta segments and 13 reverse primers for TCR Jbeta segments was used. A multiplex PCR assay on genomic DNA amplified the CDR3 region of rearranged TCR beta genes. The amplified TCR beta libraries were sequenced on the Illumina HiSeq System as 87-base-pair reads. Under the source paper's analysis protocol: Across the 670 or so repertoires, a later analysis counted approximately 83 million unique TCR beta chains, 9.5 million to 12 million of which were shared by at least two donors. To remove PCR and sequencing errors, raw reads were error-corrected and collapsed into unique sequences using a nearest-neighbor algorithm that merged closely related sequences. To assign V, D and J gene segments, CDR3 sequences were aligned to IMGT reference sequences. For a sequence to be retained, at least a six-nucleotide match to both a V gene segment and a J gene segment was required. Rearrangements were classified as productive when the CDR3 lacked stop codons and remained in frame with V and J, and all other rearrangements were classified as non-productive. CDR3 was defined by IMGT convention, running from the second conserved V-encoded cysteine to the conserved J-encoded phenylalanine. The earlier analysis of about 620 of the donors excluded sequences that lacked an unambiguous match to a single V gene segment. In an earlier analysis of 587 of the donors, a V segment was called functional when productive rearrangements were above 56.7%, and segregating when the standard deviation between donors exceeded 5%. A statistical classification framework was built for diagnosing cytomegalovirus status from the catalog of TCR beta chain sequences. In a later analysis, V and J genes were assigned by comparing TCR nucleotide sequences against IMGT/GENE-DB human TR gene sequences. In a later analysis, CDR3 sequences and most-parsimonious VDJ recombination scenarios were assigned using the TCRdist pipeline. A later analysis defined each TCR beta chain by its CDR3 amino acid sequence plus V-gene family, and excluded reads lacking a unique V-gene family. In a later analysis, several hundred highly shared, low-generation-probability nucleotide sequences were removed to address suspected cross-contamination and a sequencing artifact. In a later analysis, a clonal expansion index for each public chain was calculated from normalized within-repertoire ranks of inferred template counts. In a later analysis, generation probabilities were computed using a VDJ recombination model fitted to out-of-frame rearrangements, and the results were checked against IGoR. In a later analysis, TCR-TCR, TCR-HLA and TCR-CMV co-occurrence was scored with hypergeometric tests, and a repertoire-size bias correction was applied to TCR pairs. To estimate false discovery rates, a later analysis permuted the HLA or CMV assignments 20 times. In a later analysis, co-occurring TCRs were grouped using DBSCAN, and TCRdist sequence similarity was added for clustering within HLA-allele-positive subsets. Co-occurrence clustering excluded repertoires with fewer than 30,000 or more than 120,000 public chains, plus five with anomalous nucleotide sharing. Drawn from immuneACCESS, this table holds only the in-frame rearrangements with V and J called that TCRdb kept. Clones are partly lost; checked studies trace under half to an unresolved V gene and leave the rest unexplained. That table supplies the V and J calls and clone size; D and trimming were determined from the DNA. This sample has around 200,000 clones in its table, and just over 75% of those were observed once. Around 2% of the sample comes from the top ten.

To note about this clone: There is no known antigen for this receptor. Base qualities are not at hand, and no much larger clone is one base apart.

Study-wide findings and limitations: A later analysis found that most CMV-associated TCR beta chains appeared HLA-restricted, with HLA associations seemingly driven largely by CMV exposure. A further reported finding was that TCR beta sequences accurately predicted the HLA-A and HLA-B alleles for most subjects in the first cohort. Roughly uniform sequencing depth across donors was assumed in presence/absence analyses, although this assumption may not hold. Broadly in line with IMGT annotations, most TCR beta V segments showed up in productive rearrangements about 87% or about 30% of the time in an earlier analysis of 450 to 750 of the donors. A later analysis found that HLA-associated TCR beta chains were more clonally expanded and had lower generation probabilities than equally common non-associated chains. Three of the identified cytomegalovirus-associated TCR beta chains were confirmed in vitro to be specific for cytomegalovirus antigens. The classifier was reported to diagnose cytomegalovirus status with high specificity and sensitivity in both the original and validation cohorts. A total of 164 TCR beta chains were listed by the study as associated with cytomegalovirus. CMV serostatus was the only immune exposure information available for the cohort. Linkage disequilibrium might explain the correlated functional status among segregating V segments, but an unknown experimental factor could not be ruled out. In a later analysis, more than 15,000 TCR beta sequences were associated with specific HLA alleles at a false discovery rate of 0.05. Because HLA typing was missing for some donors at each locus, association tests included only the typed subset. It was suggested by the authors that the approach could potentially be generalized to other disease states and immunological phenotypes. In this cohort, only TCR beta chains were sequenced, and detectable features were limited by the absence of alpha or paired-chain data. The sequencing pipeline was judged likely to have produced a cluster of highly shared sequence variants as a technical artifact. In a later analysis, the rate of TCR association differed among HLA loci, with DRB1 alleles having the most associated TCRs and HLA-C alleles having the fewest. Strong co-occurrence of HLA alleles, especially DR and DQ, made assigning TCR associations to individual alleles difficult. An association between a missense DCLRE1C variant and V-gene and J-gene trimming of TCR beta chains was found in a later genetic analysis and replicated in an independent cohort. In a later genetic analysis, fewer N-insertions in productive TCRs were reported among donors in an Asian-associated ancestry cluster than the roughly 700-donor mean. While some public TCRs were present in many individuals, most TCR sequences turned up only very rarely across donors. Several of the top co-occurrence clusters appeared to be linked to parvovirus B19, influenza, CMV and Epstein-Barr virus, according to a later analysis. Because counts were too low, seventeen rarely observed V segments, including chromosome 9 orphons, were left out of the earlier analysis of 587 of the donors.

In total, approximately 610 healthy bone marrow donors made up the cohort. At the time of sampling, all cohort members were nominally healthy, though unrecorded immune exposures were likely present. The donor tested CMV seropositive, placing the donor among the approximately 290 seropositive members of the cohort. A peripheral blood sample was collected from each donor, and TCR beta sequencing was performed on peripheral blood mononuclear cells. The Qiagen DNeasy Blood Extraction Kit was used to extract genomic DNA from the blood cell samples. Sequencing used PBMCs. The receptor comes from a woman in her 30s in good health and CMV-seropositive.

The DNA sequence is as follows: TGTGCCAGCAGCTCCGGACAGCAAGAGACCCAGTACTTC. Its translation is CASSSGQQETQYF. The chain links TRBV5-4 with TRBJ2-5; matching of 6 bases hints at TRBD1 as the D gene. Its CDR3 holds 13 amino acids, cysteine through phenylalanine. The entry retains the CDR3 DNA only, 39 bases that are in frame from base 1. The germline V gene (reference sequence) provides CDR1 SGHNT and CDR2 YYREEE. The junction carries 8 bases between V and J, which are trimmed by 3 bases and 2 bases respectively.